The rows below give T cell receptor beta chains drawn from one sample of a study of metastatic and nonmetastatic thyroid tumors. Through MiXCR, TCRdb re-clonotyped the PCR reads. The table lists about 38,000 clones, 28% of them singletons. Input material: blood. The receptor set was obtained from a male donor with papillary thyroid cancer or a benign thyroid nodule (not recorded which). Some clones in this sample may be carry-over from other donors' samples. The CDR3 runs from the conserved cysteine through the conserved F or W. The order of the fields is clone size, V gene, D gene, J gene, CDR3 DNA, CDR3 protein. D genes are given only for firm matches. Expanded clones are given a class, and other clones once, few, many or no size at all.

.	TRBV5-1	TRBD2	TRBJ2-7	TGCGCCAGCAGCGAGCGGGGTCCTGCCTACGAGCAGTACTTC	CASSERGPAYEQYF
medium-sized	TRBV11-2	.	TRBJ2-1	TGTGCCAGCAGCTTAAGTAGCGTCAATGAGCAGTTCTTC	CASSLSSVNEQFF
few	TRBV19	.	TRBJ2-1	TGTGCCAGTAGTATCGAGCAGGTTTCCTACAATGAGCAGTTCTTC	CASSIEQVSYNEQFF
medium-sized	TRBV6-5	TRBD2	TRBJ2-7	TGTGCCAGCAGTTATAAGAGTGGGGGGACTAGCGGTTCCTACGAGCAGTACTTC	CASSYKSGGTSGSYEQYF
.	TRBV6-9	.	TRBJ1-1	TGCGCCAGCAGCCCAAGGGGGGATTTGGCCACTGAAGCTTTCTTT	CASSPRGDLATEAFF
few	TRBV10-3	.	TRBJ1-2	TGTGCCATCAGTGAGTCGAGCGCGGCACCGAGGGGCTACACCTTC	CAISESSAAPRGYTF
few	TRBV6-1	.	TRBJ1-1	TGTGCCAGCAGTATAACGTCGGGGGGGACTGAAGCTTTCTTT	CASSITSGGTEAFF
.	TRBV7-8	.	TRBJ2-3	TGTGCCAGCAGCCTACCTCGGACTAACACAGATACTCAGTATTTT	CASSLPRTNTDTQYF
few	TRBV20-1	.	TRBJ2-7	TGCAGTGCTAGTCAGGCAGGGTCCTACGAGCAGTACTTC	CSASQAGSYEQYF
.	TRBV11-2	TRBD1	TRBJ2-2	TGTGCCAGCAGCCCAGGGGGTCAGGGTAGCGCCGGGGAGCTGTTTTTT	CASSPGGQGSAGELFF
.	TRBV7-8	TRBD1	TRBJ1-3	TGTGCCAGCAGCCCGGGACAGGGACCTGGAAACACCATATATTTT	CASSPGQGPGNTIYF
.	TRBV5-1	TRBD1	TRBJ2-7	TGCGCCAGCAGCTTGGCAAGGCAGGGGGCCGACGAGCAGTACTTC	CASSLARQGADEQYF
few	TRBV11-2	TRBD1	TRBJ1-6	TGTGCCAGCAGCTCCCCCCTAGGACAGGTTAATTCACCCCTCCACTTT	CASSSPLGQVNSPLHF
.	TRBV9	.	TRBJ2-2	TGTGCCAGCAGCGTAGATCCTCAGGGTGGTGTCACCGGGGAGCTGTTTTTT	CASSVDPQGGVTGELFF
few	TRBV6-1	.	TRBJ2-3	TGTGCCACTACCTCGCGGGGCACAGATACGCAGTATTTT	CATTSRGTDTQYF
few	TRBV6-1	.	TRBJ2-2	TGTGCCAGCACCCCCGCGGGAATGGGCACCGGGGAGCTGTTTTTT	CASTPAGMGTGELFF
many	TRBV19	.	TRBJ1-5	TGTGCCAGTAGTCATTGGCCGAGCAATCAGCCCCAGCATTTT	CASSHWPSNQPQHF
.	TRBV6-4	.	TRBJ2-2	TGTGCCAGCAGTGTATACGGGAACACCGGGGAGCTGTTTTTT	CASSVYGNTGELFF
many	TRBV20-1	TRBD2	TRBJ2-1	TGCAGTGCTAGGGCAGCGGGAGATTACAATGAGCAGTTCTTC	CSARAAGDYNEQFF
.	TRBV13	.	TRBJ2-3	TGTGCCAGCAGCTTTGGAGAAGTAGATACGCAGTATTTT	CASSFGEVDTQYF
many	TRBV9	TRBD1	TRBJ1-6	TGTGCCAGCAGCCAGACAGGGATAGGTTCACCCCTCCACTTT	CASSQTGIGSPLHF
.	TRBV18	.	TRBJ1-1	TGTGCCAGCTCACCAGGCCAGCTGAACACTGAAGCTTTCTTT	CASSPGQLNTEAFF
.	TRBV7-2	.	TRBJ1-4	TGTGCCAGCAGCTTGGTCGGAGGGGAAAAACTGTTTTTT	CASSLVGGEKLFF
.	TRBV5-1	.	TRBJ2-1	TGCGCCAGCAGCTTGGGGGAGCTCGAGCAGTTCTTC	CASSLGELEQFF
few	TRBV24-1	TRBD2	TRBJ2-1	TGTGCCACCAGTGTTGGGACTAGCGGGATGTACTCCTACAATGAGCAGTTCTTC	CATSVGTSGMYSYNEQFF
.	TRBV5-1	TRBD1	TRBJ2-1	TGCGCCAGCACCCAGGGACAGGGGTTCGATGAGCAGTTCTTC	CASTQGQGFDEQFF